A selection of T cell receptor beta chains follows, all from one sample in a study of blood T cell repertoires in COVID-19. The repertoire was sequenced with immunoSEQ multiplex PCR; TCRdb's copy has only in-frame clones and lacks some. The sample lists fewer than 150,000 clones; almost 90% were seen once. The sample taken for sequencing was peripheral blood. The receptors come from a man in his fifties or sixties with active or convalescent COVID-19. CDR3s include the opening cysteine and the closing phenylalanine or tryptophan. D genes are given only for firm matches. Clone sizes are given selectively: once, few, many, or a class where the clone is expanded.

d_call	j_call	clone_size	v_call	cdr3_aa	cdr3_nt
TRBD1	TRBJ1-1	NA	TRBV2	CASRGTVQVGEAFF	TGTGCCAGCAGGGGGACAGTCCAGGTAGGGGAAGCTTTCTTT
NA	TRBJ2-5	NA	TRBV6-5	CASQKQGNQETQYF	TGTGCCAGCCAAAAACAGGGTAACCAAGAGACCCAGTACTTC
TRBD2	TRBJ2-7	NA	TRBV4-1	CASSQDQREFYEQYF	TGCGCCAGCAGCCAAGACCAGCGGGAGTTCTACGAGCAGTACTTC
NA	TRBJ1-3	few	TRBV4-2	CASSQDSLENTIYF	TGTGCCAGCAGCCAAGACTCTCTGGAGAACACCATATATTTT
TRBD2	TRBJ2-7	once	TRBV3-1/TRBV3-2	CASSPQAGGPYEQYF	TGTGCCAGCAGCCCGCAAGCGGGAGGGCCCTACGAGCAGTACTTC
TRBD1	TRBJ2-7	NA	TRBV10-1	CASSADRDNSYEQYF	TGCGCCAGCAGCGCCGACAGGGATAACTCCTACGAGCAGTACTTC
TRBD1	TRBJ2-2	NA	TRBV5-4	CASSRTGGSIGELFF	TGTGCCAGCAGTCGGACAGGGGGCAGTATCGGGGAGCTGTTTTTT
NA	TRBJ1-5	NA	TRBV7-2	CASSQGRSNQPQHF	TGTGCCAGCAGCCAGGGTAGGAGCAATCAGCCCCAGCATTTT
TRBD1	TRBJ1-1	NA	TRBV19	CASSILQGVPPMNTEAFF	TGTGCCAGTAGTATCCTACAGGGGGTACCACCCATGAACACTGAAGCTTTCTTT
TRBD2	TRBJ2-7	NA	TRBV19	CASSGLAGGSYEQYF	TGTGCCAGTAGTGGGTTAGCGGGAGGCTCCTACGAGCAGTACTTC
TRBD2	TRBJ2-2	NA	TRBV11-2	CASSLGRTSGRANTGELFF	TGTGCCAGCAGCTTAGGGCGGACTAGCGGGAGGGCGAACACCGGGGAGCTGTTTTTT
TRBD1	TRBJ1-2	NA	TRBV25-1	CASTPTGTVNYGYTF	TGTGCCAGCACCCCCACCGGGACAGTCAACTATGGCTACACCTTC
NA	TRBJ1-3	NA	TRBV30	CAWSVSGRSGNTIYF	TGTGCCTGGAGTGTAAGCGGCCGCTCTGGAAACACCATATATTTT
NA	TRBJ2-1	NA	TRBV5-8	CASSRTFSYEQFF	TGTGCCAGCAGCAGGACATTTTCCTATGAGCAGTTCTTC
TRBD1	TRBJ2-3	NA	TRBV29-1	CSVEDTTGEPTDTQYF	TGCAGCGTTGAGGACACGACAGGGGAGCCAACAGATACGCAGTATTTT
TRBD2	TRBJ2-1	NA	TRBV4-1	CASSPLAGGVSEQFF	TGCGCCAGCAGCCCTCTAGCGGGAGGGGTCAGCGAGCAGTTCTTC
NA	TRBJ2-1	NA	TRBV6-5	CASSQTGRPYNEQFF	TGTGCCAGCAGCCAGACAGGCCGACCCTACAATGAGCAGTTCTTC
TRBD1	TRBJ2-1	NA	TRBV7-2	CASSWTGYNEQFF	TGTGCCAGCAGCTGGACAGGGTACAATGAGCAGTTCTTC
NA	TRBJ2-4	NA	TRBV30	CAWSRASLGNIQYF	TGTGCCTGGAGCAGGGCCAGCCTCGGAAACATTCAGTACTTC
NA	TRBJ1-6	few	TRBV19	CASSPGSSYNSPLHF	TGTGCCAGTAGTCCCGGGAGCTCCTATAATTCACCCCTCCACTTT
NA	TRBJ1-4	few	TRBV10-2	CASSAGQPELKLFF	TGCGCCAGCAGTGCGGGACAACCCGAATTAAAACTGTTTTTT
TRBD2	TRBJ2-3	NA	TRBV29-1	CSVRTSGGTDTQYF	TGCAGCGTTCGGACTAGCGGGGGCACAGATACGCAGTATTTT
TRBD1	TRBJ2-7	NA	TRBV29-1	CSAATGGVREQYF	TGCAGCGCCGCGACAGGGGGGGTCCGGGAGCAGTACTTC